The rows below give T cell receptor beta chains drawn from one sample of a study of T cell responses to AZD1222 COVID-19 vaccine. Sequencing was performed with immunoSEQ multiplex PCR; in TCRdb, only in-frame clones are kept and a portion is missing. The sample includes 180,000 or so clones, just over 85% of them seen just once. This specimen consisted of peripheral blood, obtained on day 0 of AZD1222 vaccination. The origin of the receptors is an adult in good health. The CDR3 runs from the conserved cysteine through the conserved F or W. A D gene is named only where the DNA matches it firmly. Rows may omit the clone size; those that give it use once, few, many or a size class.

j_call: TRBJ2-5; clone_size: NA; v_call: TRBV14; d_call: NA; cdr3_aa: CASSPRGTPQKAQYF; cdr3_nt: TGTGCCAGCAGCCCCCGCGGGACACCTCAAAAGGCCCAGTACTTC
j_call: TRBJ1-6; clone_size: once; v_call: TRBV24-1; d_call: NA; cdr3_aa: CATSDLEYGLSYNSPLHF; cdr3_nt: TGTGCCACCAGTGATTTGGAATACGGTCTGTCCTATAATTCACCCCTCCACTTT
j_call: TRBJ1-1; clone_size: NA; v_call: TRBV2; d_call: NA; cdr3_aa: CASLGEYTEAFF; cdr3_nt: TGTGCCAGCCTCGGGGAGTACACTGAAGCTTTCTTT
j_call: TRBJ1-1; clone_size: NA; v_call: TRBV5-6; d_call: TRBD1; cdr3_aa: CASSFWDRVVTEAFF; cdr3_nt: TGTGCCAGCAGCTTTTGGGACAGGGTGGTCACTGAAGCTTTCTTT
j_call: TRBJ1-1; clone_size: NA; v_call: TRBV21-1; d_call: NA; cdr3_aa: CASRGTGRTEAFF; cdr3_nt: TGTGCCAGCAGGGGAACAGGGCGAACTGAAGCTTTCTTT
j_call: TRBJ1-5; clone_size: NA; v_call: TRBV19; d_call: NA; cdr3_aa: CASSIASAQPQHF; cdr3_nt: TGTGCCAGTAGTATAGCTTCTGCACAGCCCCAGCATTTT
j_call: TRBJ2-7; clone_size: NA; v_call: TRBV27; d_call: NA; cdr3_aa: CASRGGTYEQYF; cdr3_nt: TGTGCCAGCAGGGGCGGAACCTACGAGCAGTACTTC
j_call: TRBJ1-2; clone_size: NA; v_call: TRBV7-2; d_call: NA; cdr3_aa: CASSLAPGDYGGYTF; cdr3_nt: TGTGCCAGCAGCTTAGCCCCAGGGGATTATGGTGGCTACACCTTC
j_call: TRBJ2-2; clone_size: few; v_call: TRBV15; d_call: NA; cdr3_aa: CATSRDSNTGELFF; cdr3_nt: TGTGCCACCAGCAGAGATTCGAACACCGGGGAGCTGTTTTTT
j_call: TRBJ2-3; clone_size: NA; v_call: TRBV6-5; d_call: NA; cdr3_aa: CASSYSVIPDTQYF; cdr3_nt: TGTGCCAGCAGTTACTCGGTGATTCCAGATACGCAGTATTTT
j_call: TRBJ1-1; clone_size: NA; v_call: TRBV2; d_call: NA; cdr3_aa: CASSVLRGAQTEAFF; cdr3_nt: TGTGCCAGCAGTGTCCTCCGGGGGGCGCAAACTGAAGCTTTCTTT
j_call: TRBJ2-6; clone_size: few; v_call: TRBV5-1; d_call: TRBD1; cdr3_aa: CASSWRQGSSGANVLTF; cdr3_nt: TGCGCCAGCAGCTGGCGACAGGGGAGCTCTGGGGCCAACGTCCTGACTTTC
j_call: TRBJ2-3; clone_size: NA; v_call: TRBV5-6; d_call: NA; cdr3_aa: CASSLERLTYTQYF; cdr3_nt: TGTGCCAGCAGCTTGGAAAGGCTGACTTATACGCAGTATTTT
j_call: TRBJ1-1; clone_size: NA; v_call: TRBV5-1; d_call: NA; cdr3_aa: CASGSNTEAFF; cdr3_nt: TGCGCCAGCGGATCGAACACTGAAGCTTTCTTT
j_call: TRBJ2-5; clone_size: NA; v_call: TRBV4-3; d_call: NA; cdr3_aa: CASSQGQGREETQYF; cdr3_nt: TGCGCCAGCAGCCAAGGACAGGGGAGGGAAGAGACCCAGTACTTC
j_call: TRBJ2-7; clone_size: NA; v_call: TRBV7-6; d_call: NA; cdr3_aa: CASSLGGGGKVGVEQYF; cdr3_nt: TGTGCCAGCAGCTTAGGGGGAGGGGGCAAGGTGGGAGTCGAGCAGTACTTC
j_call: TRBJ1-5; clone_size: NA; v_call: TRBV2; d_call: TRBD1; cdr3_aa: CASSLDRARNQPQHF; cdr3_nt: TGTGCCAGCAGTTTGGACAGGGCTCGCAATCAGCCCCAGCATTTT
j_call: TRBJ2-5; clone_size: once; v_call: TRBV4-1; d_call: TRBD2; cdr3_aa: CASSQGNQRGNQETQYF; cdr3_nt: TGCGCCAGCAGCCAGGGCAACCAGCGGGGGAATCAAGAGACCCAGTACTTC